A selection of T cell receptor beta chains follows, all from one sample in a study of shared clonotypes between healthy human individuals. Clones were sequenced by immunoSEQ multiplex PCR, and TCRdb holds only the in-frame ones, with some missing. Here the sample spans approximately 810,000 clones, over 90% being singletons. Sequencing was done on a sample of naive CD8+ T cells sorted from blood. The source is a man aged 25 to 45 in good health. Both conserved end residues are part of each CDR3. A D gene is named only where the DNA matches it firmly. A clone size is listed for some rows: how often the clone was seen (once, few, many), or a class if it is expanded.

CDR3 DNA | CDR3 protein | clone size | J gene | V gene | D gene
TGTGCCAGCAGTTTGCCGACAGGGGACTACGAGCAGTACTTC | CASSLPTGDYEQYF | - | TRBJ2-7 | TRBV28 | TRBD1
TGTGCCAGCAGCCTGGGAGAGATCAACGAGCAGTACTTC | CASSLGEINEQYF | - | TRBJ2-7 | TRBV7-6 | -
TGTGCCAGCAGCACCCGGACTAGCGGCTGGCAAGAGACCCAGTACTTC | CASSTRTSGWQETQYF | - | TRBJ2-5 | TRBV7-8 | TRBD2
TGTGCCAGCAGTCTACAGGGGGCTGTCAAAAACATTCAGTACTTC | CASSLQGAVKNIQYF | - | TRBJ2-4 | TRBV7-9 | TRBD1
TGTGCCAGCAGTTTGTCCCAGGGGGTGGAAAAACTGTTTTTT | CASSLSQGVEKLFF | - | TRBJ1-4 | TRBV28 | TRBD1
TGTGCCAGCAGCCCCGTCGGGTATCTTGGAGAGACCCAGTACTTC | CASSPVGYLGETQYF | - | TRBJ2-5 | TRBV7-8 | -
TGTGCCAGCAGCTACGGTAGCAATCAGCCCCAGCATTTT | CASSYGSNQPQHF | - | TRBJ1-5 | TRBV27 | -
TGCGCCAGCAGCCAAGGACAGGGTCCCTACGAGCAGTACTTC | CASSQGQGPYEQYF | once | TRBJ2-7 | TRBV5-1 | TRBD1
TGTGCCACCAGCAGAGACAGATCCTACGAGCAGTACTTC | CATSRDRSYEQYF | few | TRBJ2-7 | TRBV15 | -
TGTGCCAGCAGCTTAGGTGAGGGAAGGATGATAAGAGAGACCCAGTACTTC | CASSLGEGRMIRETQYF | - | TRBJ2-5 | TRBV7-9 | -